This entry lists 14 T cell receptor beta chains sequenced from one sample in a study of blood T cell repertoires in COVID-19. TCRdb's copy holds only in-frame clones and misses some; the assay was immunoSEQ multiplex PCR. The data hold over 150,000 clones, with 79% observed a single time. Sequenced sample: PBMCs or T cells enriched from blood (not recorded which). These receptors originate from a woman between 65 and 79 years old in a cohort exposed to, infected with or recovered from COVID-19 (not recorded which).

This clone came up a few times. CDR3 DNA: TGTGCCAGCAGCCAGACAGATATAAACACTGAAGCTTTCTTT. Its protein is CASSQTDINTEAFF. The gene calls are TRBV3-1 (or the pseudogene TRBV3-2) and TRBJ1-1; D may be TRBD1 (5 bases). V gave up 3 bases and J gave up 2 bases, with 10 bases separating them. The germline V gene has CDR1 LGHDT and CDR2 YNNKEL (reference sequence). This CDR3 has 14 amino acids.

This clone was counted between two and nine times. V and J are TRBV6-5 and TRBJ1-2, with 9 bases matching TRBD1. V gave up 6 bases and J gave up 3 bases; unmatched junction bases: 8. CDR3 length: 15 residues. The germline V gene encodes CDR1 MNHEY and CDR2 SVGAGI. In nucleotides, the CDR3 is TGTGCCAGCAGGCCCGGACAGGGGTCGGACTATGGCTACACCTTC. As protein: CASRPGQGSDYGYTF.

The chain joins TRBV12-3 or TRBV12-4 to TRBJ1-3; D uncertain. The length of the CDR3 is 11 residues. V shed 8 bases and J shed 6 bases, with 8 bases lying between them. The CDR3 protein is CASGTPNTIYF. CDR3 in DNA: TGTGCCAGCGGCACCCCAAACACCATATATTTT.

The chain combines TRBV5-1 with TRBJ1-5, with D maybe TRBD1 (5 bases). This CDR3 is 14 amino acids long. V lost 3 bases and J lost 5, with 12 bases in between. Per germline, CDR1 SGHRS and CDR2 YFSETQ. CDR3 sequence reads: CASSSQGGDQPQHF. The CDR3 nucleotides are TGCGCCAGCAGCTCCCAGGGCGGGGATCAGCCCCAGCATTTT.

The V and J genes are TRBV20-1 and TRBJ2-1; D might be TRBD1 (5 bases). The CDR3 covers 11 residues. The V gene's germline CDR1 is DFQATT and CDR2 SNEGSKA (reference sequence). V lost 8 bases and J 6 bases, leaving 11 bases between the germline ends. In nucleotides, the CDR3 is TGCAGTCCATCTCAGGGCAATGAGCAGTTCTTC. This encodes CSPSQGNEQFF.

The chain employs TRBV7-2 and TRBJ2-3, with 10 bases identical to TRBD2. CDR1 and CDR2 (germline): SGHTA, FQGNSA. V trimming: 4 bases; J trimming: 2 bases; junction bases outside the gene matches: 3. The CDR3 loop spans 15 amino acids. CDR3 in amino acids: CASSSLAGVTDTQYF. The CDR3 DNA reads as TGTGCCAGCAGCTCCCTAGCGGGAGTCACAGATACGCAGTATTTT.

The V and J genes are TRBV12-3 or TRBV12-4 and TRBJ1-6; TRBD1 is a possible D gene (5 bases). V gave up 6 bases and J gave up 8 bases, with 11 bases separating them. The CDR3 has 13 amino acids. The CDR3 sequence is CASSYGGDSPLHF. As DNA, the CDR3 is TGTGCCAGCAGCTACGGAGGGGATTCACCCCTCCACTTT.

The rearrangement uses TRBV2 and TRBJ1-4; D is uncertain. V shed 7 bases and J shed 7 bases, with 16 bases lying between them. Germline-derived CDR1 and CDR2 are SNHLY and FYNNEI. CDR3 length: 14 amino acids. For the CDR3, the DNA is TGTGCCAGCACCCCCGCAAGGTCTAGTGAAAAACTGTTTTTT. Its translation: CASTPARSSEKLFF.

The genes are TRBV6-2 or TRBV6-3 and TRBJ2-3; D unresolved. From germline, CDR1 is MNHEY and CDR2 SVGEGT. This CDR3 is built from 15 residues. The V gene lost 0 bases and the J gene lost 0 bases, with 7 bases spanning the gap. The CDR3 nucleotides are TGTGCCAGCAGTTACTCGAGGTTTAGCACAGATACGCAGTATTTT. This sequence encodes CASSYSRFSTDTQYF.

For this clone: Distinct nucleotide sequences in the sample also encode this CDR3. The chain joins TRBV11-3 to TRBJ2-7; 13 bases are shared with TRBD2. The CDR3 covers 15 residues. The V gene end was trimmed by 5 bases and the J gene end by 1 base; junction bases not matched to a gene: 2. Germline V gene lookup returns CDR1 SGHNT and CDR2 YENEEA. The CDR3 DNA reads TGTGCCAGCAGCCGGACTAGCGGGGGTTCCTACGAGCAGTACTTC. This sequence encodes CASSRTSGGSYEQYF.

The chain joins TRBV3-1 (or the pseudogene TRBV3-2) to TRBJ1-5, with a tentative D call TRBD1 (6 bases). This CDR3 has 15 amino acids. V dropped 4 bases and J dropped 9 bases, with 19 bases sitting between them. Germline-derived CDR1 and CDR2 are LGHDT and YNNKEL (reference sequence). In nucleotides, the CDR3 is TGTGCCAGCAGCCCCTCAGGGTCTGGGGGCCTGCCCCAGCATTTT. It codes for CASSPSGSGGLPQHF.

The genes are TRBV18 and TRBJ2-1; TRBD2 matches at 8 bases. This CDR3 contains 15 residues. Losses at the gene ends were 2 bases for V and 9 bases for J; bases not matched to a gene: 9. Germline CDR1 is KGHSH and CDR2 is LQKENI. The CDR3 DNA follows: TGTGCCAGCTCACCATCACTTAGCGGGAACGGTGAGCAGTTCTTC. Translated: CASSPSLSGNGEQFF.

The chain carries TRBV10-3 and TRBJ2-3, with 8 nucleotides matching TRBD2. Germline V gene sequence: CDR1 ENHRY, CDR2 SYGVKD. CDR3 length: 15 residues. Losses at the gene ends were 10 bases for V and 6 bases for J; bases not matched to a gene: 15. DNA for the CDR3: TGTGCCACCTCGCGGGCAAGCGGGAGAGGCGATACGCAGTATTTT. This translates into CATSRASGRGDTQYF.

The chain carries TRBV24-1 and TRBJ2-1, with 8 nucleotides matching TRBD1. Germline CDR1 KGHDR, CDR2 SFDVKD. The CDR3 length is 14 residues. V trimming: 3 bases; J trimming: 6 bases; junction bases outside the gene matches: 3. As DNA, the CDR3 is TGTGCCACCAGTGATCCAACAGGGGGCAATGAGCAGTTCTTC. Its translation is CATSDPTGGNEQFF.